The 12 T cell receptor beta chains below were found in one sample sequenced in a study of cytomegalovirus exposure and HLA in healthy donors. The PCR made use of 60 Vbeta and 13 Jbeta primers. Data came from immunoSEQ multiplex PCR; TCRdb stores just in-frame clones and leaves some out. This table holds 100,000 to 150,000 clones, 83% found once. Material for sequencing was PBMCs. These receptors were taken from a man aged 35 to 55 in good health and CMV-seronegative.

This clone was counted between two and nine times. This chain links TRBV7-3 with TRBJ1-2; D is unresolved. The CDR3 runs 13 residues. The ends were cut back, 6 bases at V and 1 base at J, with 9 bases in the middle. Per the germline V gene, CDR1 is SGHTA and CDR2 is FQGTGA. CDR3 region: CASSRGFNYGYTF. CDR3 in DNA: TGTGCCAGCAGTCGAGGATTTAACTATGGCTACACCTTC.

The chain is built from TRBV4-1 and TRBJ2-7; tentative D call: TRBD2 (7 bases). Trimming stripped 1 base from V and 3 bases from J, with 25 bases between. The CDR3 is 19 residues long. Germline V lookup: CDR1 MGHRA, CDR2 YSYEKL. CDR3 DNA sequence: TGCGCCAGCAGCCAAGGTTACCCCACCCTAGCGGTAGGGGGCTACGAGCAGTACTTC. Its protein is CASSQGYPTLAVGGYEQYF.

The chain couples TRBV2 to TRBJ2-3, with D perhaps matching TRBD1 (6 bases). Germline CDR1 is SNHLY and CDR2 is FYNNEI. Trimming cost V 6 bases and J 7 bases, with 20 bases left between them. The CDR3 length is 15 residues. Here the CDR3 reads CASSLGATALYTQYF. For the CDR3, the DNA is TGTGCCAGCAGCCTGGGGGCTACAGCACTGTATACGCAGTATTTT.

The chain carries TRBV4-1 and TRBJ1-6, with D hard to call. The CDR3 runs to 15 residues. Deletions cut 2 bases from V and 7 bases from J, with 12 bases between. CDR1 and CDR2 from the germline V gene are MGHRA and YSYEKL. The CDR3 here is CASSQQFDGNSPLHF. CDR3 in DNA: TGCGCCAGCAGCCAACAATTCGACGGGAATTCACCCCTCCACTTT.

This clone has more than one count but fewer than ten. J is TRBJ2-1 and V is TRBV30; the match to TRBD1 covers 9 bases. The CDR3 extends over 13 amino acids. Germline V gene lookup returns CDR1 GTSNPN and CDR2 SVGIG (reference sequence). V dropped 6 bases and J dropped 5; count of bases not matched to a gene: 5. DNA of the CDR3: TGTGCCTGCGGGACAGGGTCACACAATGAGCAGTTCTTC. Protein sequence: CACGTGSHNEQFF. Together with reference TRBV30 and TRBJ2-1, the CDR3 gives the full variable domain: SQTIHQWPATLVQPVGSPLSLECTVEGTSNPNLYWYRQAAGRGLQLLFYSVGIGQISSEVPQNLSASRPQDRQFILSSKKLLLSDSGFYLCACGTGSHNEQFFGPGTRLTVL.

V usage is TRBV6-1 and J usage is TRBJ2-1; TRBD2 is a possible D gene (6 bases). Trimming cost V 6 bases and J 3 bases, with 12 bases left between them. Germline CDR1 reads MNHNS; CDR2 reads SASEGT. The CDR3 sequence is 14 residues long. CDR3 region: CASRAGQYYNEQFF. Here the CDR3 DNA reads TGTGCCAGCAGAGCGGGCCAATACTACAATGAGCAGTTCTTC.

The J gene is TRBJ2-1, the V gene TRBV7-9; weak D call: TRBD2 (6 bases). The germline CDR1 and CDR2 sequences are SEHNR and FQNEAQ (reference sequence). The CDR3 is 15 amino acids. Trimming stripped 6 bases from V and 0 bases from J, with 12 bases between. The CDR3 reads CASSDRGSSYNEQFF. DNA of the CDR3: TGTGCCAGCAGTGACCGGGGGAGCTCCTACAATGAGCAGTTCTTC.

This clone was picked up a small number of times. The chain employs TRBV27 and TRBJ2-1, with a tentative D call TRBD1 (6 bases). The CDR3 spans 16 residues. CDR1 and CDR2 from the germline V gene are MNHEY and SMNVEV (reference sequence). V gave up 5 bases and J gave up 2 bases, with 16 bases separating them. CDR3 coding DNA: TGTGCCAGCAGTCCGCCCACCGGGACACCCTACAATGAGCAGTTCTTC. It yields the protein CASSPPTGTPYNEQFF.

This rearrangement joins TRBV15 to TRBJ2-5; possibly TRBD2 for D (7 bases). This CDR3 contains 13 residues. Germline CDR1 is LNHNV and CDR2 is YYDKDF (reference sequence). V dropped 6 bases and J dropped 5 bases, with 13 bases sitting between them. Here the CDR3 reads CATSRGGAETQYF. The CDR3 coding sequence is TGTGCCACCAGTAGGGGGGGGGCGGAGACCCAGTACTTC.

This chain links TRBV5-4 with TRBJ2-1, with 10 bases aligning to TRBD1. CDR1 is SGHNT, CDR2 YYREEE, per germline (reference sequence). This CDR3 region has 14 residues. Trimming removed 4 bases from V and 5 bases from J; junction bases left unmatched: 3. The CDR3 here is CASSRQGADNEQFF. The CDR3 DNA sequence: TGTGCCAGCAGCCGACAGGGGGCAGACAATGAGCAGTTCTTC.

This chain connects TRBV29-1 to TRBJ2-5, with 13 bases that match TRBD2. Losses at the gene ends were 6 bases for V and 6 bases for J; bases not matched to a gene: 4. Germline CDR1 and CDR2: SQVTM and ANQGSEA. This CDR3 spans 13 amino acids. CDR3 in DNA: TGCAGCGTCCGACTAGCGGGGGGCCAGACCCAGTACTTC. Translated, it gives CSVRLAGGQTQYF.

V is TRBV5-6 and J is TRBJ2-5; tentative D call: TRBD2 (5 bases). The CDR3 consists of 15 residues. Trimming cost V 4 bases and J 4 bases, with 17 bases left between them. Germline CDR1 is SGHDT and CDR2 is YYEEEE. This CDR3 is CASSGLGSAPETQYF. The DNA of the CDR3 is TGTGCCAGCAGCGGGTTAGGTAGCGCGCCAGAGACCCAGTACTTC.